This T cell receptor (beta chain) was captured in a study of blood T cell repertoires in COVID-19. Study-level background: Italy, Spain and the United States were the sources of the convalescent and acute COVID-19 samples. The cDNA or gDNA used as material had been derived from T cells, B-cell-depleted T cells, or PBMCs.

The table lists this clone with a count of one. Original processing methods: Counts of nucleated cells, estimated from reference gene primer amplification, were obtained. Method: immunoSEQ multiplex PCR; TCRdb's copy keeps in-frame clones and lacks some. D and trimming come from the DNA, and the V and J calls and clone size come from that table. Here the sample spans about 200,000 clones, 85% to 90% being singletons. Unmatched junction bases numbered 10, after V lost 3 bases and J lost 6 bases. The CDR3 sequence is 17 residues long. The germline gives CDR1 SGHDT, CDR2 YYEEEE. Sequencing was done on a sample of peripheral blood. The receptor was derived from a man aged 50-59 years with acute or convalescent COVID-19. The chain couples TRBV5-6 to TRBJ1-4, with 11 bases lining up with TRBD1. CDR3 bases: TGTGCCAGCAGCTCGACCGGGACAGGGGGTCTCTATGAAAAACTGTTTTTT. This encodes CASSSTGTGGLYEKLFF.